This record covers a single T cell receptor beta chain. The template used for profiling TCR beta VDJ and CDR3 was genomic DNA. TCRdb redid the calling of the reads with MiXCR, one entry per CDR3 protein. Of about 110,000 distinct CDR3 sequences listed, 51% were seen once; the top ten hold roughly 31%. These data belong to a study of CD8+CD57+ T cells in acquired aplastic anemia. The CDR3 length is 12 residues. Trimming took off 1 base at V and 6 bases at J, with 4 bases between the two ends. Looked up from germline, CDR1 is SEHNR and CDR2 is FQNEAQ (reference sequence). The source material was sorted CD4+, CD8+, or CD8+CD57+ T cells (not recorded which) from PBMCs. The chain combines TRBV7-9 with TRBJ2-1; D remains unclear. This clonotype was obtained from a human donor in good health, serving as a control. Written as DNA, the CDR3 is TGTGCCAGCAGCTTAGTGATCAATGAGCAGTTCTTC. Residues: CASSLVINEQFF.